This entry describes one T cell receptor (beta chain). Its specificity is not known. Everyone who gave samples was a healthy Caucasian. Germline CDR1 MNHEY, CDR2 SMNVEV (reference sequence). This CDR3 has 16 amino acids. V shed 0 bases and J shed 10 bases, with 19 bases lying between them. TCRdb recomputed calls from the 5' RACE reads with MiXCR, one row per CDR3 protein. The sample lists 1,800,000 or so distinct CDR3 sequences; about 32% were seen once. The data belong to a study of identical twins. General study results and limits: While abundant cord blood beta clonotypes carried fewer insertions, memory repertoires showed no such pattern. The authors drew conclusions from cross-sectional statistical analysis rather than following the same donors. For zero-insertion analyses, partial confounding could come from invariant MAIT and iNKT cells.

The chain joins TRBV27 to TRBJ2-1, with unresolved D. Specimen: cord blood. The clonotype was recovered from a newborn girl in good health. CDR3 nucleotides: TGTGCCAGCAGTTTATCGAGGTCCACTGGATCCTACGAGCAGTTCTTC. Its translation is CASSLSRSTGSYEQFF.